Listed below are T cell receptor beta chains from one sample, sequenced in a study of blood T cells in healthy people across ages. TCRdb processed the 5' RACE reads anew with MiXCR; each CDR3 protein has one entry. The sample comprises 1.5 million to 2 million distinct CDR3 sequences, 49% of which are singletons, and around 2.1% rests with the top ten. The sequenced sample consisted of blood. The receptor source for this set is a woman between 35 and 50 years old in good health. Each CDR3 is given with its conserved first and last residue. Each record gives: V gene, J gene, clone size, D gene, CDR3 protein, CDR3 DNA. D genes are given only for firm matches. Some rows mark clone size as missing; the rest say once, few, many or name a class of expanded clone.

>TRBV12-3/TRBV12-4|TRBJ1-6|-|TRBD1
CASSTTGVSPLHF
TGTGCCAGCAGTACGACAGGGGTTTCACCCCTCCACTTT
>TRBV20-1|TRBJ2-1|few|-
CSARDQRNTRSYNEQFF
TGCAGTGCTAGAGATCAAAGAAATACACGCTCCTACAATGAGCAGTTCTTC
>TRBV4-2|TRBJ2-5|few|-
CASSQEQASGETQYF
TGTGCCAGCAGCCAAGAACAGGCCTCAGGGGAGACCCAGTACTTC
>TRBV20-1|TRBJ2-6|-|-
CSAPTHNSGANVLTF
TGCAGTGCTCCAACCCACAACTCTGGGGCCAACGTCCTGACTTTC
>TRBV5-1|TRBJ2-1|-|TRBD2
CASSLRAASGNNEQFF
TGCGCCAGCAGCTTGCGAGCGGCTAGCGGAAACAATGAGCAGTTCTTC
>TRBV7-9|TRBJ2-5|-|-
CASSLGLDLQETQYF
TGTGCCAGCAGCTTAGGGCTCGATCTACAAGAGACCCAGTACTTC
>TRBV6-2/TRBV6-3|TRBJ2-2|-|-
CASSYRSAKPTGELFF
TGTGCCAGCAGTTACCGTTCCGCCAAGCCCACCGGGGAGCTGTTTTTT
>TRBV6-5|TRBJ2-1|few|TRBD2
CASSSLFGGGYNEQFF
TGTGCCAGCAGTTCCTTATTTGGCGGGGGTTACAATGAGCAGTTCTTC
>TRBV25-1|TRBJ2-5|-|-
CASSEPLVGIPKETQYF
TGTGCCAGCAGTGAACCCCTCGTAGGGATCCCTAAAGAGACCCAGTACTTC
>TRBV4-2|TRBJ2-7|few|-
CASSQEGLDANEQYF
TGTGCCAGCAGCCAAGAAGGGCTAGATGCCAACGAGCAGTACTTC
>TRBV14|TRBJ2-5|-|-
CASSPGLGNFQETQYF
TGTGCCAGCAGCCCTGGGCTAGGTAATTTCCAAGAGACCCAGTACTTC
>TRBV27|TRBJ1-2|-|-
CASTRIGDIPNYGYTF
TGTGCCAGCACCAGGATAGGGGACATCCCTAACTATGGCTACACCTTC
>TRBV6-2/TRBV6-3|TRBJ1-2|-|-
CASSSQTWDYTF
TGTGCCAGCAGCTCACAGACATGGGACTACACCTTC
>TRBV6-2/TRBV6-3|TRBJ2-5|-|-
CAIGHGGRQYF
TGTGCCATCGGCCACGGAGGTCGCCAGTACTTC
>TRBV20-1|TRBJ2-1|-|-
CSARGFTQGETQFF
TGCAGTGCTAGAGGATTTACTCAGGGAGAGACCCAGTTCTTC
>TRBV7-2|TRBJ2-5|-|TRBD2
CASSLWVGRGRETQYF
TGTGCCAGCAGCTTATGGGTCGGGAGGGGGAGAGAGACCCAGTACTTC
>TRBV5-1|TRBJ2-7|-|-
CASSLIVRGMSYEQYF
TGCGCCAGCAGCTTGATTGTCAGGGGAATGTCCTACGAGCAGTACTTC
>TRBV5-6|TRBJ2-3|-|TRBD2
CASTYRGGAQDTQYF
TGTGCCAGCACTTATCGCGGGGGGGCCCAAGATACGCAGTATTTT
>TRBV28|TRBJ2-7|-|-
CASSIHGGRSYEQYF
TGTGCCAGTAGTATCCACGGGGGCAGATCCTACGAGCAGTACTTC
>TRBV4-1|TRBJ2-7|-|-
CASSQARGAYNEQYF
TGCGCCAGCAGCCAAGCGCGGGGAGCCTACAATGAGCAGTACTTC
>TRBV7-2|TRBJ1-1|-|-
CASSLRPGATNWGSRAFF
TGTGCCAGCAGCTTAAGGCCGGGGGCCACGAACTGGGGGAGTCGGGCTTTCTTT
>TRBV3-1|TRBJ2-5|few|-
CASRPGLLEETQYF
TGTGCCAGCAGACCCGGACTACTCGAAGAGACCCAGTACTTC
>TRBV7-9|TRBJ2-7|few|-
CASSLRDSRDEQYF
TGTGCCAGCAGCTTAAGGGACTCAAGGGACGAGCAGTACTTC
>TRBV27|TRBJ2-3|few|-
CASSFSQVGYTQYF
TGTGCCAGCAGTTTCAGCCAGGTCGGGTATACGCAGTATTTT
>TRBV7-9|TRBJ2-1|-|TRBD1
CASSFSVTRDRASDEQFF
TGTGCCAGCAGCTTTAGTGTAACCCGGGACAGGGCTAGCGATGAGCAGTTCTTC
>TRBV7-2|TRBJ2-4|-|-
CASSLVVSHTLLAKNIQYF
TGTGCCAGCAGCTTAGTGGTCAGCCATACCTTACTAGCCAAAAACATTCAGTACTTC
>TRBV12-3/TRBV12-4|TRBJ2-5|few|TRBD2
CASSFRGGKQETQYF
TGTGCCAGCAGTTTTCGGGGGGGCAAACAAGAGACCCAGTACTTC
>TRBV7-9|TRBJ1-2|-|TRBD1
CATLREVRQGSGYTF
TGTGCCACCCTCAGGGAAGTCAGACAGGGAAGCGGCTACACCTTC
>TRBV10-3|TRBJ2-4|few|TRBD1
CATQGASTGEQYF
TGTGCCACCCAGGGGGCGTCCACTGGAGAGCAGTACTTC
>TRBV25-1|TRBJ1-2|few|-
CASSGSWVQLDGYTF
TGTGCCAGCAGTGGGAGTTGGGTACAGTTGGACGGCTACACCTTC
>TRBV21-1|TRBJ1-6|-|-
CASSKAEGQAYNSPLHF
TGTGCCAGCAGCAAAGCTGAGGGACAGGCCTATAATTCACCCCTCCACTTT
>TRBV29-1|TRBJ1-2|-|TRBD1
CSVEDGTGERGYTF
TGCAGCGTTGAAGATGGAACAGGGGAGAGAGGCTACACCTTC